Sequencing of this T cell receptor (beta chain) was carried out in a study of blood T cell repertoires in COVID-19 (dated by TCRdb to 2018 to 2021). About the full investigation: Samples from collaborators originated in the United States, Italy and Spain and spanned both the acute and convalescent phases of COVID-19. The material from the prospective study consisted of cDNA or gDNA derived from T cells, B-cell-depleted T cells, or PBMCs. The dataset comprised deeply sampled blood TCRbeta repertoires from subjects exposed to, actively infected with, or recovered from COVID-19. The repertoires were made available in a free public database intended to serve as a resource for research on the immune response to SARS-CoV-2. Samples came from the ongoing ImmuneRACE study (first 160 participants) plus 1,254 subjects from 6 global collaborators. Nearly every sample came with metadata listing a de-identified subject ID, COVID-19 status, age in years and sex. Where HLA class I and class II types were available, the types were taken from metadata supplied by the sample provider, not from assay-based typing. Beyond this particular receptor, the publication reports: How much clinical and demographic metadata was included differed by source and by participant, and the metadata was provided uncurated.

Comments on this clone: The target of this receptor is not known. No base-level quality is on record; no much larger clone is a single base apart.

In the prospective study, participants were roughly 18 to 95 years old, resided in approximately 22 geographic areas of the United States, and were enrolled through a virtual design. In the prospective study, cohorts were assigned on the basis of participant-reported clinical history obtained from a screening survey and a study questionnaire. For ImmuneRACE Cohort 3, a participant was defined as recovered based on two consecutive negative NP/OP PCR tests, clearance by a healthcare professional, or resolution of symptoms. In the prospective study, mobile phlebotomists collected whole blood, serum and a nasopharyngeal or oropharyngeal swab from each participant. Additional blood draws and questionnaires over an approximately 2-month period could optionally be provided by prospective study participants. Before DNA extraction, prospective study blood samples were shipped either frozen or at room temperature.

TCRbeta CDR3 regions were amplified from genomic DNA by means of the immunoSEQ Assay, a bias-controlled multiplex PCR. The authors' analysis ran thus. The number of nucleated cells in each sample was estimated by amplification of reference gene primers within the assay. Sequence reads were collapsed and filtered to measure the absolute abundance of every unique TCRbeta CDR3 rearrangement. Productive Simpson clonality was computed per sample as the square root of Simpson's diversity index over productive rearrangements. As stored in TCRdb, this immuneACCESS dataset retains in-frame rearrangements with V and J assigned. A fraction of the clones does not appear; measured against another copy, unresolved V genes explain less than half of the discrepancy, and the remainder lacks a known reason. V and J calls and clone size are those listed in that table; D and trimming were worked out from the DNA. The sample table contains about 140,000 clones; only one count was recorded for 75% to 80% of them. Together, the top ten hold around 3% of the sample.

The germline V gene (reference sequence) supplies CDR1 SGHNT and CDR2 YYREEE. V lost 4 bases and J lost 0 bases; the stretch between them is 13 bases long. The cysteine opens and the phenylalanine closes a CDR3 of 16 amino acids. Only the CDR3 DNA is retained, 48 bases long and in frame from the first base. The chain couples TRBV5-4 to TRBJ2-2, with TRBD2 perhaps the D gene, on 7 matching bases. This TCR was sampled from a woman in her 50s who had recovered from COVID-19. Sequencing was performed on PBMCs or T cells enriched from blood (not recorded which). The CDR3 protein is CASSMGGLANTGELFF. The DNA is as follows: TGTGCCAGCAGCATGGGGGGGCTTGCGAACACCGGGGAGCTGTTTTTT.